This T cell receptor (beta chain) derives from a study of Graves' ophthalmopathy and Graves' hyperthyroidism. PBMCs were obtained from roughly 9.7 ml of fresh peripheral blood. RNA transcripts were the source from which TCR beta CDR3 regions were amplified. HTBI primers primed a first-round RT-PCR, and a second-round multiplex PCR followed. TCRdb used MiXCR to reprocess the multiplex PCR reads, holding one entry per CDR3 protein. The table shows some 380,000 distinct CDR3 sequences, with about 16% occurring only once. This CDR3 has 12 residues. Trimming took 8 bases from V and 4 from J, leaving 12 bases between them. Germline V gene sequence: CDR1 MNHEY, CDR2 SMNVEV (reference sequence). This clonotype was observed many times. The antigen remains undetermined. General study results and limits: Among thyroid clonotypes expanded above 0.001 frequency, most also appeared in blood. Ophthalmopathy progression predictions by the model showed around 72% specificity and roughly 70% sensitivity.

The sequence was obtained from a woman in her late teens or twenties with stable Graves' hyperthyroidism. The rearrangement uses TRBV27 and TRBJ2-7, with D unclear. The source material was peripheral blood. The CDR3 bases are TGTGCCAGCGGCCCTCCGGCTTACGAGCAGTACTTC. Residues: CASGPPAYEQYF.